These 18 T cell receptor beta chains share one sample of origin, sequenced in a study of T cell changes during pregnancy in multiple sclerosis. The assay was immunoSEQ multiplex PCR, and TCRdb's table has in-frame clones only and misses some. The repertoire includes more than 20,000 clones, roughly 90% of them detected once, and about 0.67% sits in the top ten. Sequencing used CD4+ T cells from peripheral blood mononuclear cells, obtained in the third trimester of pregnancy. The receptors stem from a female donor with multiple sclerosis, enrolled in a pregnancy study.

The chain joins TRBV5-5 to TRBJ1-1, with TRBD1 as a possible D gene (5 bases). Trimming stripped 0 bases from V and 6 bases from J, with 12 bases between. The CDR3 covers 14 residues. Germline lookup yields CDR1 SGHKS and CDR2 YYEKEE (reference sequence). CDR3 protein: CASSLVIWGAEAFF. The CDR3 DNA sequence: TGTGCCAGCAGCTTGGTGATTTGGGGGGCTGAAGCTTTCTTT.

The chain has TRBV2 and TRBJ2-7; 8 positions match TRBD2. Germline-derived CDR1 and CDR2 are SNHLY and FYNNEI. V shed 9 bases, J shed 5 bases, and the junction held 21 bases outside the gene matches. CDR3 size: 17 residues. The CDR3 protein is CASGGGSGGPRIHEQYF. In nucleotides, the CDR3 is TGTGCCAGTGGCGGGGGAAGCGGGGGCCCTCGCATCCACGAGCAGTACTTC.

V and J are TRBV9 and TRBJ2-7; 9 positions agree with TRBD2. The length of the CDR3 is 16 residues. Germline V lookup: CDR1 SGDLS, CDR2 YYNGEE. With V trimmed by 5 bases and J by 5 bases, 14 bases remained unmatched. CDR3 nucleotides: TGTGCCAGCAGTGAGGGGAGTAGCGGGGGTAGGGACGAGCAGTACTTC. Its translation: CASSEGSSGGRDEQYF.

This clone was found a few times. CDR3 DNA: TGTGCCAGCTGCCGGGGGAGCAATCAGCCCCAGCATTTT. It is translated as CASCRGSNQPQHF. The chain links TRBV21-1 to TRBJ1-5. TRBV21-1 is a documented pseudogene. There are 13 residues in the CDR3.

This clone has only one observation. The chain recombines TRBV4-1 with TRBJ2-2; possible D gene TRBD1, 5 bases. V gave up 0 bases and J gave up 1 base, with 9 bases separating them. The V gene's germline CDR1 is MGHRA and CDR2 YSYEKL. The CDR3 has 16 amino acids. The CDR3 DNA sequence: TGCGCCAGCAGCCAAGACGTCCAGGGGAACACCGGGGAGCTGTTTTTT. Its translation is CASSQDVQGNTGELFF.

The chain links TRBV18 to TRBJ2-3; D ambiguous. The CDR3 length is 14 residues. Deletions cut 0 bases from V and 3 bases from J, with 7 bases between. CDR1 and CDR2 from the germline V gene are KGHSH and LQKENI. The CDR3 sequence is CASSPPTPTDTQYF. For the CDR3, the DNA is TGTGCCAGCTCACCACCAACACCGACAGATACGCAGTATTTT.

This chain links TRBV6-5 with TRBJ1-2; tentatively, D is TRBD1 (5 bases). Germline V lookup: CDR1 MNHEY, CDR2 SVGAGI. The V end lost 5 bases, the J end lost 8 bases, and 6 bases lay between the germline ends. The CDR3 spans 10 residues. CDR3 amino acids: CASSGGGYTF. CDR3 DNA sequence: TGTGCCAGCAGTGGGGGGGGCTACACCTTC.

J is TRBJ1-4 and V is TRBV11-2; unclear D gene. The CDR3 is 14 residues long. Trimming stripped 3 bases from V and 10 bases from J, with 15 bases between. Germline CDR1 SGHAT, CDR2 FQNNGV. The CDR3 bases are TGTGCCAGCAGCTTGTCCGGCGAGGTCGGAAAACTGTTTTTT. Translated, it gives CASSLSGEVGKLFF. Full variable domain (outside the CDR3, taken from reference TRBV11-2 and TRBJ1-4): EAGVAQSPRYKIIEKRQSVAFWCNPISGHATLYWYQQILGQGPKLLIQFQNNGVVDDSQLPKDRFSAERLKGVDSTLKIQPAKLEDSAVYLCASSLSGEVGKLFFGSGTQLSVL.

The V call is TRBV5-1, the J call TRBJ2-2, with a tentative D call TRBD1 (6 bases). Germline V CDR1 and CDR2: SGHRS, YFSETQ. V gave up 4 bases and J gave up 0 bases, with 13 bases separating them. This CDR3 spans 16 amino acids. The CDR3 nucleotides read TGCGCCAGCAGCCCACACAGGGATCCGAACACCGGGGAGCTGTTTTTT. This gives the protein CASSPHRDPNTGELFF.

This clone occurred once. The J gene is TRBJ2-5, the V gene TRBV7-9; D possibly corresponds to TRBD1 (5 bases). In germline, CDR1 is SEHNR, CDR2 FQNEAQ (reference sequence). Deletions cut 4 bases from V and 5 bases from J, with 8 bases between. This CDR3 is 12 amino acids long. CDR3 in amino acids: CASSSGHETQYF. The CDR3 DNA reads TGTGCCAGCAGCTCAGGGCACGAGACCCAGTACTTC.

The sample holds one count of this clone. The chain couples TRBV5-1 to TRBJ2-1; 8 bases fit TRBD1. The germline gives CDR1 SGHRS, CDR2 YFSETQ. The J segment lost 6 bases and the V segment lost 3 bases, leaving 8 bases of the junction unmatched. There are 15 residues in the CDR3. The DNA of the CDR3 is TGCGCCAGCAGCTCGACAGGGGCCACGGGCAATGAGCAGTTCTTC. Protein: CASSSTGATGNEQFF.

This clone was seen a single time. V gene TRBV28 combines with J gene TRBJ1-2; TRBD1 aligns across 7 bases. The V gene end was trimmed by 6 bases and the J gene end by 5 bases; junction bases not matched to a gene: 12. The germline V gene encodes CDR1 MDHEN and CDR2 SYDVKM. The CDR3 spans 15 residues. The CDR3 loop is CASRGSQGLPYGYTF. CDR3 in DNA: TGTGCCAGCAGAGGATCACAGGGGCTTCCATATGGCTACACCTTC.

The rearrangement joins TRBV15 to TRBJ1-5; D perhaps matches TRBD1 (6 bases). The CDR3 extends over 14 amino acids. Trimming removed 6 bases from V and 5 bases from J, with 14 bases in between. Germline V gene lookup returns CDR1 LNHNV and CDR2 YYDKDF (reference sequence). The CDR3 spells CATRAGTSYQPQHF. The CDR3 nucleotides are TGTGCCACCAGGGCCGGGACATCTTATCAGCCCCAGCATTTT.

CDR3 bases: TGTGCCAGCAGCTTAACAGGCGACTATGGCTACACCTTC. Translated, it gives CASSLTGDYGYTF. V and J are TRBV28 and TRBJ1-2; a weak D match, TRBD1 (5 bases). The germline V gene encodes CDR1 MDHEN and CDR2 SYDVKM. With 6 bases removed from V and 3 bases from J, the gap between germline ends came to 11 bases. The CDR3 has 13 amino acids.

This clone was seen only once. The chain combines TRBV2 with TRBJ2-2; D call uncertain. The ends were cut back, 6 bases at V and 4 bases at J, with 15 bases in the middle. CDR1 is SNHLY, CDR2 FYNNEI, per germline. This CDR3 contains 15 residues. The CDR3 sequence is CASRFEAPGTGELFF. DNA of the CDR3: TGTGCCAGCAGGTTCGAAGCCCCGGGCACCGGGGAGCTGTTTTTT.

The CDR3 reads CASSLSPGSSYNEQFF. DNA for the CDR3: TGTGCCAGCAGCTTATCGCCGGGGAGCTCCTACAATGAGCAGTTCTTC. The gene calls are TRBV11-2 and TRBJ2-1; perhaps TRBD2 as D (5 bases). CDR3 length equals 16 residues. V was shortened by 2 bases and J by 0 bases, with 11 bases between the two germline ends. Germline V gives CDR1 SGHAT, CDR2 FQNNGV. The whole variable domain, filled in from reference TRBV11-2 and TRBJ2-1, reads EAGVAQSPRYKIIEKRQSVAFWCNPISGHATLYWYQQILGQGPKLLIQFQNNGVVDDSQLPKDRFSAERLKGVDSTLKIQPAKLEDSAVYLCASSLSPGSSYNEQFFGPGTRLTVL.

This rearrangement joins TRBV9 to TRBJ2-1; 9 bases align to TRBD1. V trimming: 1 base; J trimming: 9 bases; junction bases outside the gene matches: 8. The germline CDR1 and CDR2 sequences are SGDLS and YYNGEE. The CDR3 contains 15 residues. The CDR3 nucleotides read TGTGCCAGCAGCGTAAGGAGGGACAGGGACGGTGAGCAGTTCTTC. Protein: CASSVRRDRDGEQFF.

This sequence joins TRBV5-1 and TRBJ2-6, with TRBD2 matching over 7 bases. The CDR3 loop spans 17 amino acids. The junction had 7 bases not matched to a gene; V was cut back by 4 bases and J by 0 bases. Germline CDR1 is SGHRS and CDR2 is YFSETQ. Written as DNA, the CDR3 is TGCGCCAGCAGCCGGGGGAGGGGAGACTCTGGGGCCAACGTCCTGACTTTC. This codes for CASSRGRGDSGANVLTF.